The 17 T cell receptor beta chains given below trace back to one sample, sequenced in a study of OX40 agonist ivuxolimab in advanced cancers. Clones were sequenced by immunoSEQ multiplex PCR, and TCRdb holds only the in-frame ones, with some missing. The table lists roughly 50,000 clones, around 80% of them singletons. Material: CD4+ or CD8+ T cells sorted from blood, obtained in a trial of the OX40 agonist ivuxolimab. The receptors come from an adult with an advanced solid tumor such as melanoma, head and neck, liver or kidney cancer.

The chain employs TRBV30 and TRBJ2-7, with TRBD2 matching 7 bases. This CDR3 comprises 13 residues. Germline V gene lookup returns CDR1 GTSNPN and CDR2 SVGIG (reference sequence). Losses at the gene ends were 2 bases for V and 10 bases for J; bases not matched to a gene: 11. The CDR3 nucleotides read TGTGCCTGGAGTTGGGGGACTACGAGTGAACAGTACTTC. It is translated as CAWSWGTTSEQYF.

Here the CDR3 reads CAISGGLAFTYEQYF. Here the CDR3 DNA reads TGTGCCATCAGTGGAGGACTAGCTTTCACCTACGAGCAGTACTTC. The chain carries TRBV10-3 and TRBJ2-7, with 8 bases fitting TRBD2. The germline gives CDR1 ENHRY, CDR2 SYGVKD. Trimming took 4 bases from V and 2 from J; bases not matched to a gene: 7. This CDR3 region has 15 residues.

The chain joins TRBV10-3 to TRBJ1-1; D remains unclear. CDR3 length equals 14 residues. Trimming shortened V by 2 bases and J by 5 bases, and 12 bases separated the two germline ends. Germline CDR1 ENHRY, CDR2 SYGVKD. CDR3 nucleotides: TGTGCCATCAGTGAGCGTAATTTGGGTACTGAAGCTTTCTTT. Its translation is CAISERNLGTEAFF.

The chain employs TRBV27 and TRBJ2-3, with TRBD2 identical over 11 bases. Per germline, CDR1 MNHEY and CDR2 SMNVEV (reference sequence). V lost 6 bases and J lost 4; bases outside the gene matches: 9. The CDR3 extends over 16 amino acids. The CDR3 is CASRKLGTSGPDTQYF. As DNA, the CDR3 is TGTGCCAGCAGGAAACTCGGGACTAGCGGCCCAGATACGCAGTATTTT.

The chain uses TRBV30 and TRBJ1-1; D call uncertain. The CDR3 extends over 12 amino acids. V was pared by 1 base and J by 2 bases, with 5 bases between. CDR1 GTSNPN and CDR2 SVGIG come from the germline V gene (reference sequence). CDR3 coding DNA: TGTGCCTGGAGTGACATTAACACTGAAGCTTTCTTT. This codes for CAWSDINTEAFF.

Many counts were recorded for this clone. The V and J genes are TRBV5-1 and TRBJ2-7; 9 bases align to TRBD2. CDR1 is SGHRS, CDR2 YFSETQ, per germline. The CDR3 spans 15 residues. The V and J ends lost 3 bases and 2 bases, in that order; junction bases with no gene match: 6. The CDR3 reads CASSSEGLAPYEQYF. The CDR3 DNA is TGCGCCAGCAGCTCGGAGGGACTAGCACCCTACGAGCAGTACTTC.

V gene TRBV11-2 combines with J gene TRBJ2-3; 8 nucleotides agree with TRBD1. Germline V gives CDR1 SGHAT, CDR2 FQNNGV. The CDR3 sequence is 14 residues long. With 1 base clipped from V and 6 bases from J, the junction kept 3 bases outside the gene matches. In nucleotides, the CDR3 is TGTGCCAGCAGCTTAGGTACAGGGGGGGATACGCAGTATTTT. It is translated as CASSLGTGGDTQYF.

DNA of the CDR3: TGTGCCAGTAGTATCGCATCGGGGTTTTCCTACGAGCAGTACTTC. Amino acids: CASSIASGFSYEQYF. The chain employs TRBV19 and TRBJ2-7; D is perhaps TRBD2 (5 bases). Trimming removed 3 bases from V and 1 base from J, with 13 bases in between. This CDR3 has 15 amino acids. Germline CDR1 and CDR2: LNHDA and SQIVND (reference sequence).

J is TRBJ2-3 and V is TRBV5-6; 7 positions agree with TRBD2. CDR1 SGHDT and CDR2 YYEEEE come from the germline V gene. Germline trimming cut 1 base from V and 2 bases from J; bases unmatched to any gene: 4. There are 15 residues in the CDR3. The chain's CDR3 is CASSLPAGYTDTQYF. The CDR3 DNA is TGTGCCAGCAGCTTGCCAGCGGGATACACAGATACGCAGTATTTT.

This clone was seen a single time. The V and J genes are TRBV7-9 and TRBJ2-2; the D gene is possibly TRBD2 (5 bases). The CDR3 consists of 13 residues. The V end lost 0 bases, the J end lost 13 bases, and 12 bases lay between the germline ends. Germline CDR1 is SEHNR and CDR2 is FQNEAQ (reference sequence). In nucleotides, the CDR3 is TGTGCCAGCAGCTTAGCTGGGAGCGGTGGGCTGTTTTTT. Translating gives CASSLAGSGGLFF.

J is TRBJ2-5 and V is TRBV7-2; 9 nucleotides align to TRBD1. CDR1 is SGHTA, CDR2 FQGNSA, per germline. The CDR3 is 12 amino acids. The V gene end was trimmed by 5 bases and the J gene end by 9 bases; junction bases not matched to a gene: 4. DNA of the CDR3: TGTGCCAGCAGCCGGGACAGGGAGGCCCAGTACTTC. The encoded protein is CASSRDREAQYF.

The CDR3 sequence: CAWSRGRGREQYF. Written as DNA, the CDR3 is TGTGCCTGGAGCCGGGGGAGGGGAAGAGAGCAGTACTTC. The chain couples TRBV30 to TRBJ2-7; 7 positions match TRBD2. Germline CDR1 reads GTSNPN; CDR2 reads SVGIG (reference sequence). CDR3 length: 13 amino acids. With 3 bases clipped from V and 7 bases from J, the junction kept 9 bases outside the gene matches.

This clone was recorded once. The genes are TRBV7-2 and TRBJ1-2; 7 bases align to TRBD1. Per the germline V gene, CDR1 is SGHTA and CDR2 is FQGNSA. CDR3 length: 14 residues. V shed 5 bases and J 8 bases; nucleotides not matched to a gene: 11. The CDR3 sequence is CASSVRQGLVGYTF. CDR3 sequence (DNA): TGTGCCAGCAGCGTTCGACAGGGATTAGTAGGCTACACCTTC.

The chain is built from TRBV9 and TRBJ2-5, with TRBD2 as a possible D gene (5 bases). V lost 4 bases and J 3 bases, leaving 13 bases between the germline ends. Germline-derived CDR1 and CDR2 are SGDLS and YYNGEE. This CDR3 spans 14 amino acids. In DNA, the CDR3 is TGTGCCAGCAGCCCATGGAGAGGGAAAGAGACCCAGTACTTC. This codes for CASSPWRGKETQYF. Variable domain in full (rest from reference TRBV9 and TRBJ2-5): DSGVTQTPKHLITATGQRVTLRCSPRSGDLSVYWYQQSLDQGLQFLIQYYNGEERAKGNILERFSAQQFPDLHSELNLSSLELGDSALYFCASSPWRGKETQYFGPGTRLLVL.

V usage is TRBV6-4 and J usage is TRBJ2-1; no reliable D call. V lost 2 bases and J lost 6, with 8 bases in between. The CDR3 has 13 residues. Germline V gene sequence: CDR1 MRHNA, CDR2 SNTAGT. The CDR3 bases are TGTGCCAGCAGTGACCCGTCGGGCAATGAGCAGTTCTTC. It translates to CASSDPSGNEQFF.

The gene calls are TRBV4-3 and TRBJ1-2; D remains ambiguous. The CDR3 has 16 amino acids. Germline values: CDR1 LGHNA, CDR2 YSLEER. V was clipped by 0 bases and J by 0 bases, with 11 bases between them. DNA of the CDR3: TGCGCCAGCAGCCAAGATCTGCAGATACCTAACTATGGCTACACCTTC. Its translation is CASSQDLQIPNYGYTF.

This chain connects TRBV30 to TRBJ2-2, with 14 nucleotides matching TRBD2. In germline, CDR1 is GTSNPN, CDR2 SVGIG (reference sequence). CDR3 length: 15 amino acids. V dropped 5 bases and J dropped 8; count of bases not matched to a gene: 7. CDR3 coding DNA: TGTGCCTGGTCCGGGACTAGCGGGAGCGGGGGGGAGCTGTTTTTT. Protein: CAWSGTSGSGGELFF.